The 16 T cell receptor beta chains below were found in one sample sequenced in a study. Tregs were sorted as CD4+CD25+CD127-/low cells. From the 5' RACE reads, TCRdb called clonotypes with MiXCR, one entry per CDR3 protein. The table includes about 59,000 distinct CDR3 sequences, less than 25% detected once. The sample consisted of tumor-infiltrating Tregs sorted from the breast tumor. The receptors were sampled from a female donor with breast cancer.

This clonotype was seen many times. V is TRBV7-8 and J is TRBJ2-1; 9 bases line up with TRBD2. CDR1 is SGHVS, CDR2 FQNEAQ, per germline. The CDR3 consists of 16 residues. The trim removed 6 bases at V and 2 bases at J, leaving 8 bases unmatched. CDR3 nucleotides: TGTGCCAGCAGTTATCGCGGGAGGGCCACCTACAATGAGCAGTTCTTC. The encoded protein is CASSYRGRATYNEQFF.

V gene TRBV7-2 combines with J gene TRBJ1-1, with D possibly matching TRBD1 (5 bases). The CDR3 sequence is 15 residues long. V was clipped by 6 bases and J by 3 bases, with 17 bases between them. Germline V gene lookup returns CDR1 SGHTA and CDR2 FQGNSA. CDR3 sequence reads: CASRPNRRPHTEAFF. The CDR3 region has the DNA TGTGCCAGCAGGCCGAACAGGCGGCCGCACACTGAAGCTTTCTTT.

This clonotype qualifies as medium-sized. The V gene is TRBV5-4, the J gene TRBJ2-2, with 8 bases matching TRBD1. The CDR3 contains 14 residues. With V trimmed by 4 bases and J by 5 bases, 4 bases remained unmatched. Germline V gives CDR1 SGHNT, CDR2 YYREEE (reference sequence). The CDR3: CASSAGQATGELFF. CDR3 nucleotide sequence: TGTGCCAGCAGCGCGGGACAGGCGACCGGGGAGCTGTTTTTT.

The rearrangement uses TRBV15 and TRBJ2-5; D gene uncertain. Germline V gene lookup returns CDR1 LNHNV and CDR2 YYDKDF (reference sequence). V shed 0 bases and J shed 4 bases, with 9 bases lying between them. There are 14 residues in the CDR3. This CDR3 reads CATSRDPIGETQYF. The CDR3 DNA follows: TGTGCCACCAGCAGAGATCCGATCGGAGAGACCCAGTACTTC.

The gene calls are TRBV28 and TRBJ2-7; the D is unclear. V was pared by 9 bases and J by 4 bases, with 16 bases between. CDR3 length equals 13 residues. Looked up from germline, CDR1 is MDHEN and CDR2 is SYDVKM. CDR3 region: CASKRWGRYEQYF. The DNA of the CDR3 is TGTGCCAGTAAACGGTGGGGTCGGTACGAGCAGTACTTC. Supplemented by reference TRBV28 and TRBJ2-7, the full variable domain reads DVKVTQSSRYLVKRTGEKVFLECVQDMDHENMFWYRQDPGLGLRLIYFSYDVKMKEKGDIPEGYSVSREKKERFSLILESASTNQTSMYLCASKRWGRYEQYFGPGTRLTVT.

This clonotype was recorded a few times. The V gene is TRBV5-1, the J gene TRBJ2-1, with TRBD2 matching over 12 bases. Germline V gene lookup returns CDR1 SGHRS and CDR2 YFSETQ. The CDR3 has 15 amino acids. V trimming: 2 bases; J trimming: 5 bases; junction bases outside the gene matches: 2. In nucleotides, the CDR3 is TGCGCCAGCAGCTTACTAGCGGGGGGAGACAATGAGCAGTTCTTC. It yields the protein CASSLLAGGDNEQFF.

This clonotype was counted at least ten times. The rearrangement joins TRBV5-6 to TRBJ2-3; D gene ambiguous. Per the germline V gene, CDR1 is SGHDT and CDR2 is YYEEEE. With 0 bases removed from V and 0 bases from J, the gap between germline ends came to 5 bases. There are 14 residues in the CDR3. Here the CDR3 DNA reads TGTGCCAGCAGCTTGGCCCCTAGCACAGATACGCAGTATTTT. It codes for CASSLAPSTDTQYF.

The table lists this clonotype with a few counts. The V call is TRBV9, the J call TRBJ1-4; D not resolved. The CDR3 spans 14 residues. V was trimmed by 4 bases and J by 1 base, leaving 8 bases between them. CDR1 and CDR2 from the germline V gene are SGDLS and YYNGEE. The CDR3 region is CASSPRGTNEKLFF. The CDR3 DNA reads as TGTGCCAGCAGCCCACGGGGAACTAATGAAAAACTGTTTTTT. The variable domain in full, with the rest retrieved from reference TRBV9 and TRBJ1-4, is DSGVTQTPKHLITATGQRVTLRCSPRSGDLSVYWYQQSLDQGLQFLIQYYNGEERAKGNILERFSAQQFPDLHSELNLSSLELGDSALYFCASSPRGTNEKLFFGSGTQLSVL.

This clonotype was observed a few times. The gene calls are TRBV7-2 and TRBJ2-3, with TRBD2 identical over 8 bases. The CDR3 is made up of 14 amino acids. CDR1 and CDR2 (germline): SGHTA, FQGNSA. V was pared by 2 bases and J by 6 bases, with 4 bases of the junction left unmatched. This chain's CDR3 is CASSLNGRVDTQYF. CDR3 coding DNA: TGTGCCAGCAGCTTAAACGGGAGGGTGGATACGCAGTATTTT.

The V call is TRBV5-4, the J call TRBJ2-3; D not certain. This CDR3 spans 15 amino acids. Trimming removed 3 bases at V and 5 bases at J, with 16 bases between. The germline V gene encodes CDR1 SGHNT and CDR2 YYREEE (reference sequence). As DNA, the CDR3 is TGTGCCAGCAGCTCCCTGGGCCGGGTAGGAGATACGCAGTATTTT. This codes for CASSSLGRVGDTQYF.

In this sample, this clonotype turned up a few times. A much larger clone is a single base away; this may be a read error. The chain employs TRBV5-1 and TRBJ1-2; D remains ambiguous. Per germline, CDR1 SGHRS and CDR2 YFSETQ. The CDR3 is made up of 12 amino acids. The CDR3 bases are TGCACCAGCAGCGGCTTTACGGAAGGCTACACCTTC. Translation gives CTSSGFTEGYTF.

This clonotype was counted a few times. This rearrangement joins TRBV7-2 to TRBJ2-7, with 7 bases lining up with TRBD1. With V trimmed by 6 bases and J by 2 bases, 7 bases remained unmatched. The CDR3 covers 14 residues. Germline assignment: CDR1 SGHTA and CDR2 FQGNSA. CDR3 protein: CASRSDRDPYEQYF. CDR3 nucleotide sequence: TGTGCCAGCAGATCTGACAGGGATCCCTACGAGCAGTACTTC.

This chain links TRBV6-5 with TRBJ1-1, with unresolved D. Trimming took 2 bases from V and 8 from J, leaving 9 bases between them. Germline values: CDR1 MNHEY, CDR2 SVGAGI. The CDR3 totals 12 residues. In nucleotides, the CDR3 is TGTGCCAGCAGTTACACCGCCGGGGAAGCTTTCTTT. Its protein product is CASSYTAGEAFF.

Remarks on this clonotype: Since a much larger clone is just one base distant, this may be a read error. J is TRBJ2-5 and V is TRBV6-2 or TRBV6-3; 12 bases match TRBD1. Trimming removed 2 bases from V and 9 bases from J; junction bases left unmatched: 7. The V gene's germline CDR1 is MNHEY and CDR2 SVGEGT. The length of the CDR3 is 15 residues. The CDR3 DNA sequence: TGTGCCAGCAGTTACGGGGGACAGGGGGCCAAGGCCCAGTACTTC. Translating gives CASSYGGQGAKAQYF.

A few counts support this clonotype. This chain uses TRBV11-2 with TRBJ1-5; D call uncertain. This CDR3 has 15 residues. Germline values: CDR1 SGHAT, CDR2 FQNNGV. Trimming shortened V by 0 bases and J by 3 bases, and 9 bases separated the two germline ends. CDR3 residues: CASSLESGLNQPQHF. The CDR3 DNA reads as TGTGCCAGCAGCTTAGAGTCCGGTCTCAATCAGCCCCAGCATTTT.

Many counts were recorded for this clonotype. The chain links TRBV15 to TRBJ2-5; the D gene could be TRBD1 or TRBD2 (5 bases each). Germline-derived CDR1 and CDR2 are LNHNV and YYDKDF (reference sequence). This CDR3 is built from 15 residues. Trimming left V 0 bases short and J 1 base short, with 9 bases between. CDR3 sequence reads: CATSRDRDVQETQYF. The CDR3, as DNA: TGTGCCACCAGCAGAGATCGGGACGTCCAAGAGACCCAGTACTTC.